Listed below are T cell receptor beta chains from one sample, sequenced in a study of blood T cell repertoires in COVID-19. The protocol was immunoSEQ multiplex PCR, while the TCRdb copy is restricted to in-frame clones and leaves out a portion. There are 120,000 to 150,000 clones in the sample; roughly 84% occur only once, and approximately 8.2% lies in the top ten. The specimen was peripheral blood. The receptors come from a woman aged 55-75 years with acute or convalescent COVID-19. The CDR3 runs from the conserved cysteine through the conserved F or W. The D gene is left open where the match is weak. Part of the rows lack a size; the others show once, few, many or a class for expanded clones.

j_call,clone_size,d_call,v_call,cdr3_nt,cdr3_aa
TRBJ2-3,-,-,TRBV27,TGTGCCAGCAGTTTAATAGGGGCTAGCACAGATACGCAGTATTTT,CASSLIGASTDTQYF
TRBJ2-1,-,TRBD2,TRBV7-8,TGTGCCAGCAGCCCTCTAGCGGGGGCCACCTACAATGAGCAGTTCTTC,CASSPLAGATYNEQFF
TRBJ2-7,once,TRBD1,TRBV5-4,TGTGCCAGCAGCATGGGGACAGCTGCAAGATCCTACGAGCAGTACTTC,CASSMGTAARSYEQYF
TRBJ2-1,-,TRBD1,TRBV5-4,TGTGCCAGCAGCTCATTAACAGGGGACAGAGAGCAGTTCTTC,CASSSLTGDREQFF
TRBJ1-2,-,-,TRBV6-6,TGTGCCAGCAGTTACAGGGGGACGTACTATGGCTACACCTTC,CASSYRGTYYGYTF
TRBJ2-7,-,TRBD1,TRBV3-1/TRBV3-2,TGTGCCAGCAGCCAAGGGACAGGGGGCGCACGGAGCTCCTACGAGCAGTACTTC,CASSQGTGGARSSYEQYF
TRBJ2-3,-,TRBD1,TRBV7-2,TGTGCCAGCAGCCTCCGGGACAGGGGGCGAGGGGGGCAGTATTTT,CASSLRDRGRGGQYF
TRBJ2-4,-,-,TRBV6-5,TGTGCCAGCCGTCCGGGAAGGGTCAAAAACATTCAGTACTTC,CASRPGRVKNIQYF
TRBJ2-3,-,TRBD2,TRBV5-1,TGCGCCAGCAGCTTGGCCTCTAGCGGGGGGGCTTGGACAGATACGCAGTATTTT,CASSLASSGGAWTDTQYF
TRBJ2-7,-,-,TRBV7-8,TGTGCCAGCAGCTTGGTTCCGGGGTCAAAGGGGGACGAGCAGTACTTC,CASSLVPGSKGDEQYF
TRBJ2-1,-,TRBD2,TRBV14,TGTGCCAGCAGCCAAGAACTAGCGGGGGGGCAGTCCTACAATGAGCAGTTCTTC,CASSQELAGGQSYNEQFF
TRBJ2-3,-,TRBD2,TRBV29-1,TGCAGCGTTGTGGGCCGGGGGGGCTCAGATACGCAGTATTTT,CSVVGRGGSDTQYF
TRBJ1-2,-,-,TRBV6-6,TGTGCCAGCAGTTTTCCAGGGGCGAGTGGCTACACCTTC,CASSFPGASGYTF
TRBJ2-1,-,TRBD2,TRBV6-6,TGTGCCAGCGGGATAGCGGGGGGCAACAATGAGCAGTTCTTC,CASGIAGGNNEQFF
TRBJ2-3,-,TRBD1,TRBV9,TGTGCCAGCAGCAGGGACAGCGTAGGCACAGATACGCAGTATTTT,CASSRDSVGTDTQYF
TRBJ1-2,-,-,TRBV5-4,TGTGCCAGCAGCTTGGACACGGGGAACTACACCTTC,CASSLDTGNYTF
TRBJ1-3,once,TRBD1,TRBV6-5,TGTGCCAGCAGTTACTCGGGACAGGGGTCCGGAAACACCATATATTTT,CASSYSGQGSGNTIYF
TRBJ2-3,-,TRBD1,TRBV24-1,TGTGCCACCAGTGACCCGGGACAGGGGATCGCAGATACGCAGTATTTT,CATSDPGQGIADTQYF
TRBJ2-7,-,TRBD1,TRBV5-1,TGCGCCAGCAGCTCGGGACAGAATAACTACGAGCAGTACTTC,CASSSGQNNYEQYF
TRBJ2-1,-,-,TRBV11-2,TGTGCCAGCACTCGGGAGACAGGGAGATTCAATGAGCAGTTCTTC,CASTRETGRFNEQFF
TRBJ1-1,-,TRBD1,TRBV5-4,TGTGCCAGCAGAGTCGGGACAGGGAGTACTGAAGCTTTCTTT,CASRVGTGSTEAFF
TRBJ2-3,-,-,TRBV24-1,TGTGCCACCAAAGGGGGGGCCTTAGATACGCAGTATTTT,CATKGGALDTQYF
TRBJ1-1,-,TRBD1,TRBV30,TGTGCCTGGGGGGGACAGGGGCGGACTGAAGCTTTCTTT,CAWGGQGRTEAFF
TRBJ2-3,-,TRBD1,TRBV5-1,TGCGCCAGCAGCTTCCAGGGGGCTAGCACAGATACGCAGTATTTT,CASSFQGASTDTQYF
TRBJ2-2,-,TRBD1,TRBV28,TGTGCCAGCGACGACAGGGTGAACACCGGGGAGCTGTTTTTT,CASDDRVNTGELFF
TRBJ2-7,-,-,TRBV11-3,TGTGCCAGTACGGACAGCTACGAGCAGTACTTC,CASTDSYEQYF
TRBJ2-7,-,-,TRBV10-2,TGCGCCAGCAGTGAGGGCAGGGTTAGCGAGCAGTACTTC,CASSEGRVSEQYF
TRBJ2-2,many,-,TRBV4-1,TGCGCCAGCAGCCAGCCCCTAGGTACCGGGGAGCTGTTTTTT,CASSQPLGTGELFF
TRBJ2-1,-,-,TRBV2,TGTGCCAGCAGTCGAGAACCCCCTGTTCCGTTCTTC,CASSREPPVPFF
TRBJ2-1,once,TRBD2,TRBV10-2,TGCGCCAGTACACTAGCGGGGGGCACCATTATCAATGAGCAGTTCTTC,CASTLAGGTIINEQFF
TRBJ1-5,-,-,TRBV5-1,TGCGCCAGCAGCTTGGCCCCAGGCAGTCAGCCCCAGCATTTT,CASSLAPGSQPQHF
TRBJ1-4,-,-,TRBV7-2,TGTGCCAGCAGCTTAGCGGGACTAAAGAAGGACAGACTGTTTTTT,CASSLAGLKKDRLFF
TRBJ1-4,-,TRBD1,TRBV28,TGTGCCAGCAGTCCTTCAAAGTCCCGGGACAGGGAACAAAGTGAAAAACTGTTTTTT,CASSPSKSRDREQSEKLFF
TRBJ2-7,-,-,TRBV9,TGTGCCAGCAGCGTAGCGGGGCCTCAGGGGGAGCAGTACTTC,CASSVAGPQGEQYF
TRBJ2-5,-,-,TRBV6-6,TGTGCCAGCAGTCCACAAAGCGGGTCAGGGACCCAGTACTTC,CASSPQSGSGTQYF
TRBJ2-7,-,-,TRBV28,TGTGCCAGCAGTTTTTTAGGGGCTCAAGGTCCCCCCTACGAGCAGTACTTC,CASSFLGAQGPPYEQYF
TRBJ2-1,-,-,TRBV5-4,TGTGCCAGCAGCCCGGGACTGGTAAAGTCCTCCTACAATGAGCAGTTCTTC,CASSPGLVKSSYNEQFF
TRBJ2-1,-,TRBD1,TRBV5-4,TGTGCCAGCACCGGACAGGGTGAGCAGTTCTTC,CASTGQGEQFF
TRBJ1-2,-,-,TRBV9,TGTGCCAGCAGCGGGGCGAGGGTGAACGGCTACACCTTC,CASSGARVNGYTF
TRBJ2-2,-,TRBD2,TRBV4-3,TGCGCCAGCAGCCCGGAAGTGGGACTAGCGGGGAACACCGGGGAGCTGTTTTTT,CASSPEVGLAGNTGELFF
TRBJ2-6,-,-,TRBV5-4,TGTGCCAGCAGCCCCCCAGGGATCTCTGGGGCCAACGTCCTGACTTTC,CASSPPGISGANVLTF
TRBJ1-3,-,-,TRBV6-6,TGTGCCAGCATTGGCAGACACCCCGGAAACACCATATATTTT,CASIGRHPGNTIYF
TRBJ1-1,-,-,TRBV7-9,TGTGCCAGCAGCGGGTCGGGAGAAGCTTTCTTT,CASSGSGEAFF
TRBJ2-1,-,-,TRBV5-1,TGCGCCAGCAGCTCGCCCCCGGTAGGGGCCCATGAGCAGTTCTTC,CASSSPPVGAHEQFF
TRBJ2-1,-,-,TRBV9,TGTGCCAGCTCCTCCACCAGAAGCTCCTACAATGAGCAGTTCTTC,CASSSTRSSYNEQFF
TRBJ1-2,-,-,TRBV5-4,TGTGCCAGCAGCATAGGGGGTGGAGGCTATGGCTACACCTTC,CASSIGGGGYGYTF
TRBJ2-5,-,TRBD1,TRBV7-2,TGTGCCAGCAGCAGGGACAGGGCCCAGACCCAGTACTTC,CASSRDRAQTQYF
TRBJ1-3,-,TRBD1,TRBV5-5,TGTGCCAGCAGCTTGGATGGGACAGGGGGCCTGAGGAACACCATATATTTT,CASSLDGTGGLRNTIYF
TRBJ2-7,-,-,TRBV29-1,TGCAGCGTTGATTCGGCTAGCGACGAGCAGTACTTC,CSVDSASDEQYF
TRBJ1-5,-,TRBD1,TRBV7-2,TGTGCCAGCAGCTCGGCGCCAGGGGGTCAGCCCCAGCATTTT,CASSSAPGGQPQHF